This T cell receptor beta chain came from a study of blood T cell repertoires in COVID-19. Sequencing used immunoSEQ multiplex PCR; TCRdb keeps in-frame clones, though not all of them. The table records a few hundred thousand clones, more than 85% of them present only once. Deletions cut 8 bases from V and 6 bases from J, with 13 bases between. The CDR3 loop spans 11 amino acids. CDR1 and CDR2 (germline): SQVTM, ANQGSEA. Sequenced: peripheral blood. The rearrangement joins TRBV29-1 to TRBJ1-2; possible D gene TRBD1, 6 bases. The receptor comes from a woman aged 50 to 60 with COVID-19, enrolled during active disease. The DNA for the CDR3 is TGCAGCAACCGGGACATCGATGGCTACACCTTC. The encoded protein is CSNRDIDGYTF.